The source of this TCR beta chain is a study of radiotherapy plus CTLA-4 blockade in lung cancer. Overall study context: Objective responses were recorded in around 18% of patients, with disease control recorded in about 29%.

The germline V gene encodes CDR1 MNHEY and CDR2 SVGAGI. CDR3 length: 13 residues. The germline V and J ends were trimmed by 6 bases and 5 bases, with 13 bases remaining between them. Assay used: immunoSEQ multiplex PCR; TCRdb lists only in-frame clones, some missing. This table holds about 120,000 clones, about 77% found once. Study-wide results and limits: In blood, tumor-derived TCR clones expanded after radiotherapy plus ipilimumab.

Details on this clone: Its target is unknown.

Sequencing was performed on peripheral blood, taken from a patient treated with radiotherapy plus ipilimumab. The chain combines TRBV6-5 with TRBJ1-1; possible D gene TRBD1, 6 bases. This clonotype was obtained from a human donor with non-small cell lung cancer who had a partial response to radiotherapy plus ipilimumab. Here the CDR3 DNA reads TGTGCCAGCAGCGGACAGTTGAGAACTGAAGCTTTCTTT. This gives the protein CASSGQLRTEAFF.